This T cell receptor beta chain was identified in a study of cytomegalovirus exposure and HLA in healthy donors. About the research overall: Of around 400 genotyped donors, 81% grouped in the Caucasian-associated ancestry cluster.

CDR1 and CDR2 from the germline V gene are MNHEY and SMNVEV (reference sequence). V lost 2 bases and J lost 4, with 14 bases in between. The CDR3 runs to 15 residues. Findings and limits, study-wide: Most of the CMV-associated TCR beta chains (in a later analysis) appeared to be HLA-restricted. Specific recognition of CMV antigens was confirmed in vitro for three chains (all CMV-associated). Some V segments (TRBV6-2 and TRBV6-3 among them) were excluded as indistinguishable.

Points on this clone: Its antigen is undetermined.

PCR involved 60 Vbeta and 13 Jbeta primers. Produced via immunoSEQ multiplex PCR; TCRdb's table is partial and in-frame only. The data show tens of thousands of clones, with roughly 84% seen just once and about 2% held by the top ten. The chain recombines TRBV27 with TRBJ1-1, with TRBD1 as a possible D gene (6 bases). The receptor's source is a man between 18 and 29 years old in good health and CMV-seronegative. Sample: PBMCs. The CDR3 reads CASSLGRPRGTEAFF. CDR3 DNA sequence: TGTGCCAGCAGTTTAGGTAGGCCCAGGGGCACTGAAGCTTTCTTT.